This TCR beta chain stems from a study of shared clonotypes between healthy human individuals (dated by TCRdb to the early 2020s). For the study in its entirety: Three men and a couple of women, aged 18 to 49 years, made up the cohort. For each donor, CD4 naive and CD4 memory were each given three plates, CD8 naive was given two plates, and CD8 memory was given one plate. To estimate repertoire size and how much clonotype sharing occurs between individuals, the study deeply sequenced the blood TCR repertoires of 4 to 6 healthy adults. Libraries were prepared and TCR repertoires were sequenced by different laboratories using diverse techniques, in order to increase sequencing depth and limit assay-specific biases. Per donor, leukapheresis produced somewhere between about 0.94 and 9.5 billion PBMCs. On the study overall, not on this receptor specifically: Compared with non-shared clonotypes, clonotypes shared by all four sorted-subset donors had higher generation probabilities. The genetic and exposure-history diversity represented was limited by the small number of donors. Approximately 5% of naive CD4, 3% to 4% of naive CD8, approximately 2% of memory CD4, and about 0.4% of memory CD8 clonotypes were shared across four donors. Sampling was limited to blood, and TCR repertoires in tissue likely differ from TCR repertoires in blood. Even with the large sequencing depth, rarefaction of the sorted-subset datasets indicated that sequencing was incomplete. Larger estimated clonotype richness was generally found for naive subsets than for memory subsets. Based on pairwise subsampling, the degree of clonotype sharing among donors was expected to be affected by sequencing depth.

Concerning this clone itself: Its antigen remains unidentified. Per-base qualities were not stored, and no clone one base away is much larger.

The CDR3 runs 17 amino acids, cysteine and phenylalanine included. Only CDR3 DNA remains: 51 bases, in frame from the first base. Reading the germline V gene (reference sequence) gives CDR1 MNHEY and CDR2 SMNVEV. Trimming removed 5 bases from V and 2 bases from J; the gene matches leave 8 bases unexplained. For the CD8 naive samples, CD45RO-negative cells were positively selected for CCR7, yielding a CD45RA+CCR7+ population from which TemRA cells were excluded. Healthy HIV-negative adults with no recently reported acute infections or vaccinations were included as donors. All donors were Caucasian adults living in Nashville, Tennessee, USA. After blood collection by leukapheresis, PBMCs were isolated using Ficoll-Histopaque density gradient centrifugation and then cryopreserved in the vapor phase of liquid nitrogen. Analytical flow cytometry was used to check the purity and quantity of each magnetically sorted T cell population. Genomic DNA was isolated from every sorted fraction and measured by UV absorbance on a Nanodrop 2000c.

TCR CDR3 regions were amplified from genomic DNA by multiplex PCR using the deep immunoSEQ assay. Extracted genomic DNA from each cell subset was spread evenly across all wells of several immunoSEQ 96-well plates, with each plate serving as a replicate. Each replicate PCR for sorted subsets received about 200 ng genomic DNA, equal to tens of thousands of T cell genomes. Purified libraries were quantified with a Qubit 3.0 fluorometer, sized on a Bioanalyzer 2100, and re-quantified with the KAPA Library Quantification kit. Every immunoSEQ 96-well plate was sequenced on a separate single-read 150-cycle Illumina NextSeq 550 flow cell. From the authors' description of their analysis: The immunoSEQ output contained only junctional sequences without quality scores, so filtering could not match that applied to full-length reads. Sequences were annotated with PyIR, a Python wrapper for IgBLAST v1.9, and V/J genes and CDR3 were assigned using IMGT germline references. Any read was removed if the V/J assignment was weak (E-value above 1e-6), the CDR3 was missing, or the read contained stop codons, out-of-frame junctions, or ambiguous translated residues. A V3J clonotype was defined by an identical inferred V gene, J gene, and CDR3 amino acid sequence. To compute the percentage overlap between repertoires, the number of shared unique clonotypes was divided by the size of the smaller repertoire. Repertoire richness was assessed with RTK rarefaction, the Chao1 estimator, and Recon v2.1 estimates of unobserved clonotypes. Generation probabilities for all TCRbeta clonotypes obtained by the gDNA method from several donors were computed using OLGA. The source is immuneACCESS, and TCRdb retained only in-frame sequences with V and J called. Part of the clones is not carried over; for the studies checked, unresolved V genes explain less than half of this, and the remainder is unexplained. V and J calls and clone size are given by that table; D and trimming were obtained from the DNA. This sample holds hundreds of thousands of clones; around 96% were observed only once. Together, the top ten hold about 0.11% of the sample.

This sequence originates from a woman younger than 45 in good health. Sequenced: naive CD8+ T cells sorted from blood. The sample's cell subset or site label, decoded: CD45RA+CCR7+. The sequence links TRBV27 to TRBJ2-2, with TRBD2 identical over 10 junction bases. The nucleotide sequence reads TGTGCCAGCAGTCCTCTAGCGGGAGTAAGCAACACCGGGGAGCTGTTTTTT. Translated, this gives CASSPLAGVSNTGELFF.